This T cell receptor beta chain was sequenced in a study of Ad26.COV2.S vaccination and SARS-CoV-2 variants. In the study overall: In the study, Ad26.COV2.S was injected intramuscularly once, or twice 56 days apart. Study findings and constraints: Overall T cell responses may have been underestimated by the analyses of TCR breadth and depth.

Treatment noted: around 19 received Ad26.COV2.S at low or high dose, single or two shots; a few received placebo; per-sample allocation not given. The study sampled participants on day 63 after the first vaccine or placebo injection. In the vaccine, an Ad26 vector expressed the SARS-CoV-2 spike of the Wuhan strain. This clone was detected a few times. The antigen is unknown. Profiled with immunoSEQ multiplex PCR; TCRdb holds only in-frame clones, not every one. The sample contains some 320,000 clones, just over 85% of which appear only once. This specimen was peripheral blood, taken in a trial of Ad26.COV2.S vaccine versus placebo. This clonotype originated in a person aged 18 to 65 who received the Ad26.COV2.S COVID-19 vaccine or a placebo.

CDR3 amino acids: CAWSVRSAGGGYTF. DNA for the CDR3: TGTGCCTGGAGTGTACGGTCGGCAGGTGGGGGCTACACCTTC. The gene calls are TRBV30 and TRBJ1-2, with D unresolved. V gave up 0 bases and J gave up 8 bases, with 16 bases separating them. The germline V gene has CDR1 GTSNPN and CDR2 SVGIG (reference sequence). The CDR3 has 14 amino acids.